This T cell receptor beta chain derives from a study of T cell responses to AZD1222 COVID-19 vaccine. Profiled with immunoSEQ multiplex PCR; TCRdb holds only in-frame clones, not every one. The table has under 200,000 clones, more than 75% seen once. A remark on this clone: Its antigen remains unidentified.

Study-wide findings and caveats: Females made up more of the donors, who were largely white British, and clonal diversity may have come out too low. Nearly half of spike-specific TCRs reportedly target variant regions that are unmutated in the B.1.351 and B.1.1.7 variants.

This CDR3 is built from 14 residues. Trimming removed 1 base at V and 6 bases at J, with 12 bases between. The germline gives CDR1 SEHNR, CDR2 FQNEAQ (reference sequence). The rearrangement uses TRBV7-9 and TRBJ1-1, with TRBD1 as a possible D gene (5 bases). This clonotype originated in an adult who received the AZD1222 COVID-19 vaccine. The sample was peripheral blood, taken 28 days after the second AZD1222 dose. The CDR3 nucleotides are TGTGCCAGCAGCTTAGTGGGGGGGAAGTCTGAAGCTTTCTTT. Amino acids: CASSLVGGKSEAFF.